This is a list of T cell receptor beta chains from one sample in a study of immune evolution from preneoplasia to lung adenocarcinoma. The method was immunoSEQ multiplex PCR; TCRdb's version includes in-frame clones alone and lacks a portion of them. The table records under 5,500 clones, about 90% of them present only once. The specimen was FFPE invasive lung adenocarcinoma tissue. The receptors derive from a person aged 50-59 years with lung adenocarcinoma. Both conserved end residues are part of each CDR3. Fields, in order: clone size, D gene, V gene, J gene, CDR3 protein, CDR3 DNA. A D gene is named only where the DNA matches it firmly. Where a row states a size, it is once, few, many or the class of an expanded clone; other rows omit it.

size: -; D: -; V: TRBV4-2; J: TRBJ2-7; CDR3: CASSQDGGVSYEQYF; DNA: TGTGCCAGCAGCCAAGATGGCGGGGTCTCCTACGAGCAGTACTTC
size: -; D: TRBD1; V: TRBV6-6; J: TRBJ1-5; CDR3: CASKDRGRNQPQHF; DNA: TGTGCCAGCAAAGACAGGGGGCGAAATCAGCCCCAGCATTTT
size: -; D: TRBD1; V: TRBV19; J: TRBJ1-2; CDR3: CASRLSAGTGVNYGYTF; DNA: TGTGCCAGTAGGTTATCCGCCGGGACAGGGGTTAACTATGGCTACACCTTC
size: few; D: -; V: TRBV30; J: TRBJ2-7; CDR3: CAWSPGQDYEQYF; DNA: TGTGCCTGGAGTCCTGGACAAGACTACGAGCAGTACTTC
size: -; D: -; V: TRBV6-6; J: TRBJ1-4; CDR3: CASSWQGNEKLFF; DNA: TGTGCCAGCAGTTGGCAGGGAAATGAAAAACTGTTTTTT
size: -; D: TRBD2; V: TRBV19; J: TRBJ2-7; CDR3: CASSIAASGRGISPYEQYF; DNA: TGTGCCAGTAGTATAGCGGCTAGCGGGAGGGGAATCAGCCCCTACGAGCAGTACTTC
size: -; D: -; V: TRBV6-5; J: TRBJ1-3; CDR3: CASSFIWTDSGNTIYF; DNA: TGTGCCAGCAGTTTCATCTGGACGGATTCTGGAAACACCATATATTTT
size: -; D: -; V: TRBV11-2; J: TRBJ2-2; CDR3: CASSSFGTGELFF; DNA: TGTGCCAGCAGCTCCTTCGGTACCGGGGAGCTGTTTTTT
size: -; D: -; V: TRBV7-8; J: TRBJ2-2; CDR3: CASSLGRREELFF; DNA: TGTGCCAGCAGCTTAGGAAGGAGGGAGGAGCTGTTTTTT
size: -; D: -; V: TRBV2; J: TRBJ2-3; CDR3: CASGGGGDTQYF; DNA: TGTGCCAGCGGAGGGGGCGGGGATACGCAGTATTTT
size: -; D: TRBD1; V: TRBV7-8; J: TRBJ2-4; CDR3: CASSFAHATTGGAKNIQYF; DNA: TGTGCCAGCAGCTTCGCCCACGCCACTACAGGGGGAGCCAAAAACATTCAGTACTTC
size: -; D: -; V: TRBV5-4; J: TRBJ2-6; CDR3: CASSLQIGSGANVLTF; DNA: TGTGCCAGCAGCCTACAGATCGGGTCTGGGGCCAACGTCCTGACTTTC
size: -; D: -; V: TRBV28; J: TRBJ1-3; CDR3: CASSLAASSGNTIYF; DNA: TGTGCCAGCAGTTTGGCAGCAAGCTCTGGAAACACCATATATTTT
size: -; D: -; V: TRBV28; J: TRBJ2-7; CDR3: CASSSGGKGGGNYEQYF; DNA: TGTGCCAGCAGTTCGGGCGGAAAAGGGGGGGGGAACTACGAGCAGTACTTC
size: -; D: TRBD1; V: TRBV6-5; J: TRBJ1-6; CDR3: CASSTTGTGNSPLHF; DNA: TGTGCCAGCAGTACCACCGGGACAGGGAATTCACCCCTCCACTTT
size: -; D: TRBD1; V: TRBV7-3; J: TRBJ1-2; CDR3: CASSFGTGDGYTF; DNA: TGTGCCAGCAGCTTTGGGACAGGGGATGGCTACACCTTC
size: -; D: -; V: TRBV5-8; J: TRBJ1-1; CDR3: CASSPGTVSTEAFF; DNA: TGTGCCAGCAGTCCCGGGACTGTCTCCACTGAAGCTTTCTTT
size: -; D: -; V: TRBV5-4; J: TRBJ2-1; CDR3: CASSLLGTGEQFF; DNA: TGTGCCAGCAGCTTGCTCGGGACGGGAGAGCAGTTCTTC
size: once; D: -; V: TRBV9; J: TRBJ1-4; CDR3: CASSVEEWEKLFF; DNA: TGTGCCAGCAGCGTAGAGGAGTGGGAAAAACTGTTTTTT
size: once; D: -; V: TRBV5-4; J: TRBJ2-1; CDR3: CASSFAVGGITNEQFF; DNA: TGTGCCAGCAGCTTCGCCGTCGGCGGGATAACCAATGAGCAGTTCTTC
size: -; D: -; V: TRBV28; J: TRBJ2-1; CDR3: CASSSDGEQFF; DNA: TGTGCCAGCAGTTCGGACGGTGAGCAGTTCTTC
size: once; D: -; V: TRBV30; J: TRBJ1-2; CDR3: CAWSVTGSEGYTF; DNA: TGTGCCTGGAGTGTTACCGGGTCGGAGGGCTACACCTTC
size: once; D: -; V: TRBV30; J: TRBJ1-2; CDR3: CAWRSGYGNYGYTF; DNA: TGTGCCTGGAGATCAGGGTACGGGAACTATGGCTACACCTTC
size: -; D: -; V: TRBV28; J: TRBJ2-7; CDR3: CASTGYPYEQYF; DNA: TGTGCCAGCACGGGGTACCCCTACGAGCAGTACTTC
size: -; D: -; V: TRBV2; J: TRBJ1-1; CDR3: CASSTNWGTEAFF; DNA: TGTGCCAGCAGCACGAACTGGGGTACTGAAGCTTTCTTT
size: -; D: -; V: TRBV30; J: TRBJ1-5; CDR3: CAWSVQGNQPQHF; DNA: TGTGCCTGGAGTGTACAGGGTAATCAGCCCCAGCATTTT
size: few; D: -; V: TRBV7-2; J: TRBJ1-4; CDR3: CASSPGWRQELFF; DNA: TGTGCCAGCAGCCCCGGGTGGAGACAAGAACTGTTTTTT
size: -; D: -; V: TRBV28; J: TRBJ2-7; CDR3: CASQKPSYEQYF; DNA: TGTGCCAGCCAAAAACCCTCCTACGAGCAGTACTTC
size: -; D: -; V: TRBV10-3; J: TRBJ2-3; CDR3: CAIMDTNTDTQYF; DNA: TGTGCCATTATGGACACCAACACAGATACGCAGTATTTT
size: -; D: -; V: TRBV7-9; J: TRBJ1-5; CDR3: CASSTTTTFSNQPQHF; DNA: TGTGCCAGCAGCACCACGACGACCTTTAGCAATCAGCCCCAGCATTTT
size: -; D: -; V: TRBV19; J: TRBJ1-4; CDR3: CATQGRDEKLFF; DNA: TGTGCCACGCAGGGGCGGGATGAAAAACTGTTTTTT
size: -; D: TRBD2; V: TRBV2; J: TRBJ2-5; CDR3: CASSISGSQETQYF; DNA: TGTGCCAGCAGTATTAGCGGGAGCCAAGAGACCCAGTACTTC
size: once; D: -; V: TRBV6-5; J: TRBJ1-4; CDR3: CASSPSATNEKLFF; DNA: TGTGCCAGCAGCCCGAGTGCAACTAATGAAAAACTGTTTTTT
size: -; D: -; V: TRBV7-2; J: TRBJ1-5; CDR3: CASSFSSFGQPQHF; DNA: TGTGCCAGCAGCTTTTCGTCCTTCGGACAGCCCCAGCATTTT
size: -; D: -; V: TRBV14; J: TRBJ1-1; CDR3: CASSRAGMNTEAFF; DNA: TGTGCCAGCAGTCGCGCGGGGATGAACACTGAAGCTTTCTTT
size: -; D: TRBD2; V: TRBV28; J: TRBJ2-7; CDR3: CASIISGSSYEQYF; DNA: TGTGCCAGCATTATTAGCGGGAGCTCCTACGAGCAGTACTTC
size: -; D: -; V: TRBV19; J: TRBJ2-4; CDR3: CASSSGHRIAKNIQYF; DNA: TGTGCCAGTAGCTCGGGACACCGTATAGCCAAAAACATTCAGTACTTC
size: -; D: TRBD2; V: TRBV10-3; J: TRBJ2-7; CDR3: CANLPPKLAGADEQYF; DNA: TGTGCCAACCTACCCCCAAAGCTAGCGGGAGCCGACGAGCAGTACTTC
size: -; D: TRBD1; V: TRBV6-6; J: TRBJ2-2; CDR3: CASRPDRANTGELFF; DNA: TGTGCCAGCAGACCTGACAGGGCGAACACCGGGGAGCTGTTTTTT
size: -; D: TRBD1; V: TRBV28; J: TRBJ2-5; CDR3: CASRGTGVGTQYF; DNA: TGTGCCAGCAGGGGGACAGGGGTAGGGACCCAGTACTTC
size: -; D: TRBD2; V: TRBV29-1; J: TRBJ2-7; CDR3: CSVTGGARENYEQYF; DNA: TGCAGCGTTACGGGGGGGGCCAGGGAGAACTACGAGCAGTACTTC
size: -; D: TRBD2; V: TRBV5-1; J: TRBJ2-1; CDR3: CASLAGETYNEQFF; DNA: TGCGCCAGTTTAGCGGGAGAGACCTACAATGAGCAGTTCTTC
size: -; D: -; V: TRBV30; J: TRBJ1-2; CDR3: CAWRQPVGYGYTF; DNA: TGTGCCTGGCGGCAGCCCGTAGGATATGGCTACACCTTC
size: -; D: TRBD1; V: TRBV27; J: TRBJ2-1; CDR3: CASSLGTGAYNEQFF; DNA: TGTGCCAGCAGTTTAGGGACAGGGGCGTACAATGAGCAGTTCTTC
size: -; D: -; V: TRBV18; J: TRBJ1-2; CDR3: CASSPPRDPYGYTF; DNA: TGTGCCAGCTCACCACCCCGGGACCCTTATGGCTACACCTTC
size: -; D: TRBD2; V: TRBV27; J: TRBJ2-1; CDR3: CASRLTSGTSGREYNEQFF; DNA: TGTGCCAGCAGGTTAACTTCCGGGACTAGCGGGAGGGAGTACAATGAGCAGTTCTTC
size: once; D: -; V: TRBV18; J: TRBJ2-7; CDR3: CASSPPDPPLQYF; DNA: TGTGCCAGCTCACCACCGGATCCACCACTGCAGTACTTC
size: -; D: -; V: TRBV6-6; J: TRBJ1-2; CDR3: CASREYRSHGYTF; DNA: TGTGCCAGCAGGGAGTACCGGTCTCATGGCTACACCTTC